The 14 T cell receptor beta chains in this list originate from one sample, sequenced in a study of blood T cell repertoires in COVID-19. Method: immunoSEQ multiplex PCR; TCRdb's copy keeps in-frame clones and lacks some. The repertoire holds approximately 170,000 clones, with roughly 70% as singletons. Sequenced input: peripheral blood. These receptors were taken from a woman aged 80 or over with acute or convalescent COVID-19.

This clone was seen only once. The V call is TRBV29-1, the J call TRBJ2-3, with D possibly matching TRBD1 (5 bases). Germline assignment: CDR1 SQVTM and CDR2 ANQGSEA. This CDR3 spans 13 amino acids. The ends were cut back, 6 bases at V and 4 bases at J, with 14 bases in the middle. The CDR3 here is CSVRGDGADTQYF. The CDR3 DNA reads as TGCAGCGTAAGGGGCGACGGCGCAGATACGCAGTATTTT.

This clone was detected once. The rearrangement uses TRBV2 and TRBJ2-3; TRBD1 aligns across 9 bases. Germline CDR1 and CDR2: SNHLY and FYNNEI. The CDR3 contains 14 residues. Unmatched junction bases numbered 7, after V lost 6 bases and J lost 6 bases. CDR3 in DNA: TGTGCCAGCAGGCTAGACAGGGGGTCGGATACGCAGTATTTT. It yields the protein CASRLDRGSDTQYF.

This rearrangement joins TRBV5-6 to TRBJ2-5, with D perhaps TRBD1 (5 bases). Trimming stripped 10 bases from V and 1 base from J, with 11 bases between. Germline V CDR1 and CDR2: SGHDT, YYEEEE. This CDR3 has 12 amino acids. CDR3 protein: CARRQSQETQYF. The CDR3 DNA reads TGTGCCCGACGACAGAGCCAAGAGACCCAGTACTTC.

The chain recombines TRBV7-2 with TRBJ2-1; D remains unclear. V was pared by 6 bases and J by 6 bases, with 18 bases between. CDR1 and CDR2 from the germline V gene are SGHTA and FQGNSA. The CDR3 is 15 amino acids. The CDR3 loop reads CASRVDPGWFNEQFF. DNA of the CDR3: TGTGCCAGCAGGGTAGATCCAGGTTGGTTCAATGAGCAGTTCTTC.

This chain joins TRBV9 and TRBJ2-3; 8 bases map to TRBD2. CDR1 is SGDLS and CDR2 is YYNGEE in the germline V gene. Germline trimming cut 0 bases from V and 0 bases from J; bases unmatched to any gene: 12. This CDR3 region has 19 residues. Here the CDR3 DNA reads TGTGCCAGCAGCGTAGCCAGTCAAATCGGGAGGGGGAGCACAGATACGCAGTATTTT. Translated: CASSVASQIGRGSTDTQYF.

The rearrangement joins TRBV5-1 to TRBJ1-1; D remains unclear. Trimming shortened V by 3 bases and J by 7 bases, and 19 bases separated the two germline ends. Germline CDR1 reads SGHRS; CDR2 reads YFSETQ. The CDR3 runs to 15 residues. The CDR3 loop reads CASSSGSGFYDEAFF. The DNA of the CDR3 is TGCGCCAGCAGCTCAGGATCGGGGTTCTACGATGAAGCTTTCTTT.

This clone showed up just a few times. The rearrangement joins TRBV10-3 to TRBJ2-1; 10 nucleotides line up with TRBD1. Looked up from germline, CDR1 is ENHRY and CDR2 is SYGVKD. Trimming at V came to 3 bases and at J to 6 bases, leaving 2 bases not matched to a gene. The CDR3 loop spans 14 amino acids. CDR3 nucleotides: TGTGCCATCAGTGACGGACAGGGGGGCAATGAGCAGTTCTTC. This gives the protein CAISDGQGGNEQFF.

The gene calls are TRBV19 and TRBJ1-4; 9 bases line up with TRBD1. The CDR3 is 14 residues long. The V segment lost 2 bases and the J segment 8 bases; nucleotides outside the gene matches: 3. Per germline, CDR1 LNHDA and CDR2 SQIVND (reference sequence). The CDR3 spells CASSIRTGEEKLFF. The DNA of the CDR3 is TGTGCCAGTAGTATACGGACAGGGGAGGAAAAACTGTTTTTT.

The table lists this clone with a few counts. V is TRBV4-1 and J is TRBJ2-2; no clear D. In germline, CDR1 is MGHRA, CDR2 YSYEKL. The CDR3 length is 14 residues. V lost 4 bases, J lost 7 bases, and 13 bases lay in between. DNA for the CDR3: TGCGCCAGCAGCCCCCCCCATACGGGCGGGGAGCTGTTTTTT. Protein sequence: CASSPPHTGGELFF.

The chain links TRBV30 to TRBJ1-5, with TRBD1 as a possible D gene (5 bases). Germline V gene sequence: CDR1 GTSNPN, CDR2 SVGIG (reference sequence). The CDR3 extends over 13 amino acids. The V end lost 2 bases, the J end lost 4 bases, and 9 bases lay between the germline ends. CDR3 DNA sequence: TGTGCCTGGAGTACAGGTGCTAATCAGCCCCAGCATTTT. Its protein is CAWSTGANQPQHF.

The chain combines TRBV19 with TRBJ2-7, with 7 positions matching TRBD2. The CDR3 has 14 residues. The germline gives CDR1 LNHDA, CDR2 SQIVND (reference sequence). V gave up 1 base and J gave up 3 bases; unmatched junction bases: 3. For the CDR3, the DNA is TGTGCCAGTAGTATAGCCGGGGGGATCTACGAGCAGTACTTC. Its translation: CASSIAGGIYEQYF.

The CDR3 region is CASSPPGLAGGPLYF. The CDR3 DNA is TGTGCCAGCAGTCCGCCGGGACTAGCGGGAGGGCCGCTGTACTTC. V usage is TRBV6-2 or TRBV6-3 and J usage is TRBJ2-7, with 16 bases matching TRBD2. This CDR3 has 15 residues. The germline CDR1 and CDR2 sequences are MNHEY and SVGEGT. With V trimmed by 5 bases and J by 12 bases, 10 bases remained unmatched.

The rearrangement uses TRBV7-9 and TRBJ2-2; the D is unclear. CDR1 is SEHNR, CDR2 FQNEAQ, per germline (reference sequence). There are 13 residues in the CDR3. With 5 bases removed from V and 5 bases from J, the gap between germline ends came to 9 bases. The DNA of the CDR3 is TGTGCCAGCAGCACCCTAGGTACCGGGGAGCTGTTTTTT. Protein sequence: CASSTLGTGELFF.

This chain links TRBV2 with TRBJ1-2, with 10 positions matching TRBD1. Germline V gene data show CDR1 as SNHLY and CDR2 as FYNNEI. V lost 3 bases and J lost 3; bases outside the gene matches: 1. The CDR3 contains 14 residues. CDR3 sequence reads: CASSDGQGDYGYTF. For the CDR3, the DNA is TGTGCCAGCAGTGACGGACAGGGGGACTATGGCTACACCTTC.